This TCR beta chain derives from a study of T-cell reconstitution after alpha-beta-depleted transplantation in children. Unique molecular identifiers were used in preparing the TCRbeta library. TCRdb analysed the PCR reads with MiXCR anew, one entry per CDR3 protein. Of hundreds of thousands of distinct CDR3 sequences detected, 15% to 20% appear once; the ten largest clones hold 5%. This clonotype was detected only a few times. Its antigen is still unknown. CDR3 length equals 13 residues. V lost 1 base and J lost 10, with 11 bases in between. Looked up from germline, CDR1 is SQVTM and CDR2 is ANQGSEA. Study-level results: Diversity of TCRbeta at day 60 was high in some patients, arising from surviving recipient T cells and thymic progenitors. A year had passed since transplant, and T-cell counts and diversity by then came mostly from newly produced T cells. It was reported that alpha-beta T cells came from several hundred expanded graft clones (about two months after transplant).

The chain employs TRBV29-1 and TRBJ2-6; D is ambiguous. The TCR comes from a male patient aged 10 to 17 who had a stem cell transplant for acute lymphoblastic leukemia, so the T cells may come from the graft donor. Material: PBMCs, mostly from graft donor cells, obtained 360 days after TCRalphabeta/CD19-depleted stem cell transplant. The CDR3 coding sequence is TGCAGCGTTGAAGGTCCGACTTCGAACGTCCTGACTTTC. This gives the protein CSVEGPTSNVLTF.